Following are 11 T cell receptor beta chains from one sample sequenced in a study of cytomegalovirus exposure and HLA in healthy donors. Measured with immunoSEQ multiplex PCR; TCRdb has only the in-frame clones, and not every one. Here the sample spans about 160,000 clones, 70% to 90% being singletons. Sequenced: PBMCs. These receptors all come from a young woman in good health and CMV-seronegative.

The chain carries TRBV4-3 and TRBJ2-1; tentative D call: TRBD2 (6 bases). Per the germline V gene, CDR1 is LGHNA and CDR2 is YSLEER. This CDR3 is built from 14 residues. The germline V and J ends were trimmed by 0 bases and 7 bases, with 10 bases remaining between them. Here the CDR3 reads CASSQEGGLNEQFF. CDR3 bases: TGCGCCAGCAGCCAAGAAGGAGGGCTTAATGAGCAGTTCTTC.

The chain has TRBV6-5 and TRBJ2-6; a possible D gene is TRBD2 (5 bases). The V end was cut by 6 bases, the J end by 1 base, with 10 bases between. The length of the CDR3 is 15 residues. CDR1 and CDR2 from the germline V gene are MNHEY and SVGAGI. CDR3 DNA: TGTGCCAGCAGCCGGCGGACTTCTGGGGCCAACGTCCTGACTTTC. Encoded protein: CASSRRTSGANVLTF.

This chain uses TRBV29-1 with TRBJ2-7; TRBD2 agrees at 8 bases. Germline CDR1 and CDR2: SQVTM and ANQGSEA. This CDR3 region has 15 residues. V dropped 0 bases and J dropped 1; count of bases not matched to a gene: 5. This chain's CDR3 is CSVEDQSGGSYEQYF. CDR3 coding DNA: TGCAGCGTTGAAGATCAGAGCGGGGGTTCCTACGAGCAGTACTTC.

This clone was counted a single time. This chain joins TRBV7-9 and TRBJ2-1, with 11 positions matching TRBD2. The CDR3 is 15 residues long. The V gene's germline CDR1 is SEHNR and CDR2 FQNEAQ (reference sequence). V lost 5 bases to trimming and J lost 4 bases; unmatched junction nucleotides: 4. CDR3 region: CASSLTSGAYNEQFF. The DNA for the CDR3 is TGTGCCAGCAGCCTGACTAGCGGGGCGTACAATGAGCAGTTCTTC.

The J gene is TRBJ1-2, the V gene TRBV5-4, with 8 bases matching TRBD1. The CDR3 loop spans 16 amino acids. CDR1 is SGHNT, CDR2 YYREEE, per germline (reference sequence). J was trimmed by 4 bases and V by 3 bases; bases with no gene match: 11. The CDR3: CASSWFQGAHGYGYTF. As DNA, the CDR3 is TGTGCCAGCAGCTGGTTCCAGGGGGCTCACGGCTATGGCTACACCTTC.

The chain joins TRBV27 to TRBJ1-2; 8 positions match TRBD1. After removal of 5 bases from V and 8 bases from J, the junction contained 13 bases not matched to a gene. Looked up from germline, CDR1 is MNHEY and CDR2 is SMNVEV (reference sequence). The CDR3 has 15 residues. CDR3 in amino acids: CASSPRDRPLWGYTF. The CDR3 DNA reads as TGTGCCAGCAGTCCGCGGGACAGGCCTCTTTGGGGCTACACCTTC.

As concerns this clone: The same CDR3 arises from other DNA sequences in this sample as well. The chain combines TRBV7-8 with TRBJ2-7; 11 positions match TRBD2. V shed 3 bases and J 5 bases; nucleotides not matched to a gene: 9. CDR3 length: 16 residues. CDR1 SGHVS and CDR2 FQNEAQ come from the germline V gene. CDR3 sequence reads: CASSFFTSGSPHEQYF. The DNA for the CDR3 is TGTGCCAGCAGCTTCTTCACTAGCGGGAGTCCCCACGAGCAGTACTTC.

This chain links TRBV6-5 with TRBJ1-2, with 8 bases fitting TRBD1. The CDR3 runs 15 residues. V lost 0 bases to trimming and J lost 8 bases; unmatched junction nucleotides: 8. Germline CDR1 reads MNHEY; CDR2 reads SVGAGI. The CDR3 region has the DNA TGTGCCAGCAGTTACTCGAGTGAAAGGACAGGGGGCTACACCTTC. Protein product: CASSYSSERTGGYTF.

CDR3 region: CAISGGRLGEQYF. The DNA of the CDR3 is TGTGCCATCAGTGGAGGGAGACTGGGCGAGCAGTACTTC. The chain joins TRBV10-3 to TRBJ2-7; a weak D match, TRBD2 (5 bases). CDR1 and CDR2 (germline): ENHRY, SYGVKD. The V end was cut by 4 bases, the J end by 6 bases, with 13 bases between. The CDR3 is 13 amino acids.

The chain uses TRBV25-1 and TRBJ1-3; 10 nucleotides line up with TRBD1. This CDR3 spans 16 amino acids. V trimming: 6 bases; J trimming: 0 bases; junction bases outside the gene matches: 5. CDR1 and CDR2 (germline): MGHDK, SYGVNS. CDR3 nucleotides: TGTGCCAGCAGGGGTGGGGACAGGGGCTCTGGAAACACCATATATTTT. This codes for CASRGGDRGSGNTIYF.

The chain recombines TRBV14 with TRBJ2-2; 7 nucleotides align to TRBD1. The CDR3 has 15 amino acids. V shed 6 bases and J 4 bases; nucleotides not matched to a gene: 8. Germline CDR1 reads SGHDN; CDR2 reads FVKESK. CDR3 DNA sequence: TGTGCCAGCAGACCGACAGGGCAGGGCACCGGGGAGCTGTTTTTT. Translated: CASRPTGQGTGELFF.